Included here is one T cell receptor beta chain sequence, with context. Its antigen remains unidentified. This record belongs to a study of OX40 agonist ivuxolimab in advanced cancers. The overall study: Dosing consisted of intravenous ivuxolimab at 0.01 to 10 mg/kg every 2 weeks. The eligibility criteria allowed prior anti-PD-1, anti-PD-L1 or anti-CTLA-4 therapy, and 40% had some.

The V end lost 4 bases, the J end lost 7 bases, and 8 bases lay between the germline ends. Germline V gene data show CDR1 as MGHRA and CDR2 as YSYEKL. The length of the CDR3 is 12 residues. Generated by immunoSEQ multiplex PCR, the TCRdb table keeps only in-frame clones and is missing some. The table shows about 71,000 clones, with approximately 94% occurring only once. Notes on the study in general: Doses of 0.1 to 3.0 mg/kg were accompanied by clonal expansion of CD4+ and CD8+ blood T cells by week 6. Among expanded peripheral T cells, antigen specificity went undetermined.

Here the sequenced sample was CD4+ or CD8+ T cells sorted from blood, taken in a trial of the OX40 agonist ivuxolimab. The origin of this receptor is an adult with an advanced solid tumor such as melanoma, head and neck, liver or kidney cancer. This chain connects TRBV4-1 to TRBJ2-1; D call uncertain. The CDR3 protein is CASSLASNEQFF. Written as DNA, the CDR3 is TGCGCCAGCAGCCTAGCCTCTAATGAGCAGTTCTTC.